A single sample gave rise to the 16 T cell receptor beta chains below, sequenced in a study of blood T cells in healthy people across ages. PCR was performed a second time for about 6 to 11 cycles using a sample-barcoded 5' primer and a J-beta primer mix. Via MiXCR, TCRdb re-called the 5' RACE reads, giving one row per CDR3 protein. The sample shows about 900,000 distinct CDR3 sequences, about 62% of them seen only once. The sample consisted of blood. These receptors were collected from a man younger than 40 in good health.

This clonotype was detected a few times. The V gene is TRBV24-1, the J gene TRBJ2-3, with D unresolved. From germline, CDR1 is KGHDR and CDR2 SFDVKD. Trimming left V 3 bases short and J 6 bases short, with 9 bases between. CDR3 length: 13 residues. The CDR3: CATSDPRRDTQYF. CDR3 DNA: TGTGCCACCAGTGATCCCCGACGGGATACGCAGTATTTT.

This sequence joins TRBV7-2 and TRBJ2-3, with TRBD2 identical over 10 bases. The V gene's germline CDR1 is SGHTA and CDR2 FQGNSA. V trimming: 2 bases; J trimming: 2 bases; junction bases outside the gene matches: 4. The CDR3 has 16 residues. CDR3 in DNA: TGTGCCAGCAGCTTAAAACTAGCGGGGCTCACAGATACGCAGTATTTT. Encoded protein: CASSLKLAGLTDTQYF.

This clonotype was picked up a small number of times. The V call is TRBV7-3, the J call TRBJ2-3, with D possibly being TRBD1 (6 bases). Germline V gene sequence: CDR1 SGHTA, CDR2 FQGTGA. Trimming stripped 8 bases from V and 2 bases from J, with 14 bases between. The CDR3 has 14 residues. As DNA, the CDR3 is TGTGCCAGCTGCCCGGGACAAACCACAGATACGCAGTATTTT. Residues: CASCPGQTTDTQYF.

The CDR3 region has the DNA TGTGCCAGCAGTGAAGTACGATACGAGCAGTACTTC. Protein sequence: CASSEVRYEQYF. The rearrangement joins TRBV25-1 to TRBJ2-5, with D hard to call. Judging by the DNA end, TRBJ2-7 fits better; the J call may be wrong. This CDR3 region has 12 residues. CDR1 and CDR2 from the germline V gene are MGHDK and SYGVNS.

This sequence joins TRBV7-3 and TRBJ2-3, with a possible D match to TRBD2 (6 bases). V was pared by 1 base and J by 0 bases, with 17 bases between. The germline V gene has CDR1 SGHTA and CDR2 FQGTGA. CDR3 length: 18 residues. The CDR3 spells CASSLIGGTVSSTDTQYF. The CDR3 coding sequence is TGTGCCAGCAGCTTAATAGGCGGGACTGTCTCTAGCACAGATACGCAGTATTTT.

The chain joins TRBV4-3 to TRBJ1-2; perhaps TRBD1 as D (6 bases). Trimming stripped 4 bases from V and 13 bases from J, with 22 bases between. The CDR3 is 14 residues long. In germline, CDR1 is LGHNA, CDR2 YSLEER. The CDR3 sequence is CASSPRGAGVESTF. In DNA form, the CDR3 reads TGCGCCAGCAGCCCCCGGGGGGCAGGGGTCGAAAGCACCTTC.

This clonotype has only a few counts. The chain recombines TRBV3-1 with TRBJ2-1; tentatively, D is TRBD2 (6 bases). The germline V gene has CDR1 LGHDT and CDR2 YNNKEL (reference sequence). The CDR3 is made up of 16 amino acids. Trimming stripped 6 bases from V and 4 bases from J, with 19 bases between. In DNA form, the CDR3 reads TGTGCCAGCAGTCGGTCGAGCGGGCCACTTTACAATGAGCAGTTCTTC. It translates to CASSRSSGPLYNEQFF.

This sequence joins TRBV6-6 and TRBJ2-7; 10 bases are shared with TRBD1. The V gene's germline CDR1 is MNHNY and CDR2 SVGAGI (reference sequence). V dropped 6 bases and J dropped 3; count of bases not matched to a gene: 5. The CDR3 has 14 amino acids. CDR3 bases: TGTGCCAGCAGGAAAGGACAGGGGGACTACGAGCAGTACTTC. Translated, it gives CASRKGQGDYEQYF.

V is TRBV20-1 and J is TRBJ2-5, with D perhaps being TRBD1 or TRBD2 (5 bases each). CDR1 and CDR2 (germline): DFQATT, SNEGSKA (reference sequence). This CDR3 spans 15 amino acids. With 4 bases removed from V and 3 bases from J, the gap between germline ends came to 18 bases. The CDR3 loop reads CSATRDGLLEETQYF. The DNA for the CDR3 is TGCAGTGCTACCAGGGACGGATTGCTTGAAGAGACCCAGTACTTC.

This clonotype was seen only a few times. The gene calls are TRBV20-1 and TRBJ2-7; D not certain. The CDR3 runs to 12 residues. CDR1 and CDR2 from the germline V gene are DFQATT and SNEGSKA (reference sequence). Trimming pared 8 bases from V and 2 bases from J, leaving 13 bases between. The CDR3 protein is CSCPASAYEQYF. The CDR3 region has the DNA TGCAGTTGTCCTGCGTCGGCCTACGAGCAGTACTTC.

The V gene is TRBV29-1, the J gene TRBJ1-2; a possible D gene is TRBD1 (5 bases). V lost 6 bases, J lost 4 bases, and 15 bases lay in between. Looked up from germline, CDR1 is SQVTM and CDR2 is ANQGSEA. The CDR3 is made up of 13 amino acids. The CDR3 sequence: CSVDASGGYGYTF. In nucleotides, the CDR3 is TGCAGCGTCGATGCCTCTGGGGGCTATGGCTACACCTTC.

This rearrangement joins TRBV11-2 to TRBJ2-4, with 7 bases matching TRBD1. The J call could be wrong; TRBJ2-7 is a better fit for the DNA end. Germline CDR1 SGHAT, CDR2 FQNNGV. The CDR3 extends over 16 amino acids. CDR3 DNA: TGTGCCAGCAGCTCTATTTGGACAGGACTTACCTACGAGCAGTACTTC. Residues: CASSSIWTGLTYEQYF.

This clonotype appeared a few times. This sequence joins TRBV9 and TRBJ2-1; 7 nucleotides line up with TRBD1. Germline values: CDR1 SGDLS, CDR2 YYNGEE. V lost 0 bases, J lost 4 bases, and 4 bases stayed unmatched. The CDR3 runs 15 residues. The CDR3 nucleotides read TGTGCCAGCAGCGTAGGGTGGACAGGATACAATGAGCAGTTCTTC. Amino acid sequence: CASSVGWTGYNEQFF.

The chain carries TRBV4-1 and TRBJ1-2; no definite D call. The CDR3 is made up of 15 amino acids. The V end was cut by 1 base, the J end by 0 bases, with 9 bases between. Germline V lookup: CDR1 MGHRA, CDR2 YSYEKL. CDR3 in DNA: TGCGCCAGCAGCCAAGGGACGGCCGCTAACTATGGCTACACCTTC. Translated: CASSQGTAANYGYTF.

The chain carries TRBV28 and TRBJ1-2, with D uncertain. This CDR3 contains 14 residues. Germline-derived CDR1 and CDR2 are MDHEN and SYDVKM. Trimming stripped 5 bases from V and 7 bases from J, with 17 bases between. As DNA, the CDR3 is TGTGCCAGCAGTCCTACGCCTCGAGCAAGTGGCTACACCTTC. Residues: CASSPTPRASGYTF.

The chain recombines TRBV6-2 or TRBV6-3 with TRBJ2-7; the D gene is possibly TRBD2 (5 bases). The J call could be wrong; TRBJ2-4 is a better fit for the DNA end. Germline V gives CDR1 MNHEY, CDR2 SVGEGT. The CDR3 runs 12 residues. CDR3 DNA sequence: TGTGCCAGCATTTTAAGGGCGGGCATTCAGTACTTC. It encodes CASILRAGIQYF.